A selection of T cell receptor beta chains follows, all from one sample in a study of blood T cell repertoires in COVID-19. Sequenced by immunoSEQ multiplex PCR; TCRdb stores in-frame clones only, minus some. The sample has 270,000 or so clones, approximately 80% seen once. Sequenced material: peripheral blood. These receptors were taken from a woman in her sixties with active or convalescent COVID-19. CDR3s include the opening cysteine and the closing phenylalanine or tryptophan. Each record gives: J gene, V gene, D gene, clone size, CDR3 DNA, CDR3 protein. D genes are given only for firm matches. The size field is filled for only some rows; it gives once, few, many or a size class.

j_call: TRBJ1-1
v_call: TRBV11-1
d_call: TRBD1
clone_size: once
cdr3_nt: TGTGCCAGCAGCTCCGGACAGGGGAACACTGAAGCTTTCTTT
cdr3_aa: CASSSGQGNTEAFF

j_call: TRBJ1-1
v_call: TRBV4-3
d_call: -
clone_size: once
cdr3_nt: TGCGCCAGCAGCCAAGACCCTACTTTGTGGAACACTGAAGCTTTCTTT
cdr3_aa: CASSQDPTLWNTEAFF

j_call: TRBJ2-5
v_call: TRBV5-1
d_call: TRBD2
clone_size: -
cdr3_nt: TGCGCCAGCAGCTCTCTACGCGGGGGGGCAAAGACCCAGTACTTC
cdr3_aa: CASSSLRGGAKTQYF

j_call: TRBJ1-3
v_call: TRBV6-6
d_call: TRBD1
clone_size: -
cdr3_nt: TGTGCCAGCAGCCGCCTAGGACAGGGCGGAAACACCATATATTTT
cdr3_aa: CASSRLGQGGNTIYF

j_call: TRBJ1-5
v_call: TRBV6-4
d_call: -
clone_size: -
cdr3_nt: TGTGCCAGCAGGGAAGCGGTGGGCACTCAGCCCCAGCATTTT
cdr3_aa: CASREAVGTQPQHF

j_call: TRBJ2-5
v_call: TRBV7-3
d_call: -
clone_size: -
cdr3_nt: TGTGCCAGCAGCTTAACATCAGGGGGGATTGGGGAGACCCAGTACTTC
cdr3_aa: CASSLTSGGIGETQYF

j_call: TRBJ1-3
v_call: TRBV27
d_call: TRBD1
clone_size: few
cdr3_nt: TGTGCCAGCAGTCCTTACGGACAGGGGGCCTCTGGAAACACCATATATTTT
cdr3_aa: CASSPYGQGASGNTIYF

j_call: TRBJ1-2
v_call: TRBV29-1
d_call: -
clone_size: -
cdr3_nt: TGCAGCGTTGAAGACACGGATGGCTACACCTTC
cdr3_aa: CSVEDTDGYTF

j_call: TRBJ2-3
v_call: TRBV5-1
d_call: -
clone_size: -
cdr3_nt: TGCGCCAGCTTAAAATGGGGCAGCACAGATACGCAGTATTTT
cdr3_aa: CASLKWGSTDTQYF

j_call: TRBJ2-6
v_call: TRBV12-3/TRBV12-4
d_call: -
clone_size: -
cdr3_nt: TGTGCCACCAGGGTCTATGGGGCCAACGTCCTGACTTTC
cdr3_aa: CATRVYGANVLTF

j_call: TRBJ1-2
v_call: TRBV3-1/TRBV3-2
d_call: -
clone_size: -
cdr3_nt: TGTGCCAGCAGCCAAATTAACACCTATGGCTACACCTTC
cdr3_aa: CASSQINTYGYTF

j_call: TRBJ1-6
v_call: TRBV6-1
d_call: -
clone_size: -
cdr3_nt: TGTGCCAGCAGTGAAGCCAACCAGGGTCGCGGTTCACCCCTCCACTTT
cdr3_aa: CASSEANQGRGSPLHF

j_call: TRBJ1-1
v_call: TRBV11-2
d_call: -
clone_size: -
cdr3_nt: TGTGCCAGCAGCTTCCCACGGACAGCGAACACTGAAGCTTTCTTT
cdr3_aa: CASSFPRTANTEAFF

j_call: TRBJ2-1
v_call: TRBV18
d_call: TRBD2
clone_size: -
cdr3_nt: TGTGCCAGCTCACCAGCTAGCGGGGGGGCCCATGAGCAGTTCTTC
cdr3_aa: CASSPASGGAHEQFF

j_call: TRBJ1-1
v_call: TRBV29-1
d_call: -
clone_size: -
cdr3_nt: TGCAGCGTGACCGCGGCGCCCATGAACACTGAAGCTTTCTTT
cdr3_aa: CSVTAAPMNTEAFF

j_call: TRBJ2-1
v_call: TRBV13
d_call: -
clone_size: -
cdr3_nt: TGTGCCAGCAGCGAGACAGAGGGGGATGAGCAGTTCTTC
cdr3_aa: CASSETEGDEQFF

j_call: TRBJ1-3
v_call: TRBV11-1
d_call: TRBD1
clone_size: few
cdr3_nt: TGTGCCAGCACCGAGGAGGGGGCGCAGGGAAACACCATATATTTT
cdr3_aa: CASTEEGAQGNTIYF